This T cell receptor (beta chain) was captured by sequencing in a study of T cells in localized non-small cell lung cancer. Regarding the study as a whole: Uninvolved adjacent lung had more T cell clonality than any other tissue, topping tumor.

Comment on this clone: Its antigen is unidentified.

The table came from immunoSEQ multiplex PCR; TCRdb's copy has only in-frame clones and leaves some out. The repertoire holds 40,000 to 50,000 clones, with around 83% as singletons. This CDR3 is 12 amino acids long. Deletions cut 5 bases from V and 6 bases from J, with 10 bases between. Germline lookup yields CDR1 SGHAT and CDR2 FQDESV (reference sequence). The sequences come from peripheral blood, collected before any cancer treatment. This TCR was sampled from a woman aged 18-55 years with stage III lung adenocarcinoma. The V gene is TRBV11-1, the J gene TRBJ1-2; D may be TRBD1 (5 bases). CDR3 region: CASSHRSNGYTF. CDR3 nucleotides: TGTGCCAGCAGCCACAGGAGCAATGGCTACACCTTC. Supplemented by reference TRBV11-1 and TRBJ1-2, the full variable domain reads EAEVAQSPRYKITEKSQAVAFWCDPISGHATLYWYRQILGQGPELLVQFQDESVVDDSQLPKDRFSAERLKGVDSTLKIQPAELGDSAMYLCASSHRSNGYTFGSGTRLTVV.